The clone carrying this T cell receptor beta chain was counted a few times. This CDR3 contains 13 residues. Germline CDR1 LGHNA, CDR2 YSLEER. Deletions cut 6 bases from V and 2 bases from J, with 9 bases between. This specimen comes from a study of T cells after yellow fever vaccination. TCRdb redid the calling of the 5' RACE reads with MiXCR, one entry per CDR3 protein. In the table there are about 340,000 distinct CDR3 sequences, around 13% of which are singletons. The receptor's source is a man aged 18-30 years who received the YFV17D yellow fever vaccine. The source material was CD4+ T cells sorted from PBMCs, sampled 15 days after the yellow fever booster vaccination. V gene TRBV4-3 combines with J gene TRBJ2-3, with D perhaps matching TRBD1 (5 bases). CDR3 region: CASRAQVTDTQYF. CDR3 bases: TGCGCCAGCAGGGCACAGGTCACAGATACGCAGTATTTT.